This passage covers 22 T cell receptor beta chains from one sample sequenced in a study of blood T cell repertoires in COVID-19. Only in-frame clones appear in the TCRdb table, and some are missing; sequencing was by immunoSEQ multiplex PCR. The sample carries around 360,000 clones, about 87% recorded once. The sequenced sample consisted of peripheral blood. All receptors come from a woman in her 30s with COVID-19, enrolled during active disease.

This clone was observed once. The J gene is TRBJ1-5, the V gene TRBV19; no reliable D call. Trimming took 4 bases from V and 0 from J, leaving 10 bases between them. Looked up from germline, CDR1 is LNHDA and CDR2 is SQIVND (reference sequence). The CDR3 contains 15 residues. The CDR3 sequence is CASSTRQTSNQPQHF. CDR3 nucleotide sequence: TGTGCCAGTAGTACCCGACAAACTAGCAATCAGCCCCAGCATTTT.

The chain couples TRBV20-1 to TRBJ2-1; TRBD2 is a possible D gene (6 bases). The CDR3 has 13 residues. CDR1 is DFQATT, CDR2 SNEGSKA, per germline (reference sequence). V lost 3 bases and J lost 4, with 10 bases in between. CDR3 residues: CSASYSGYNEQFF. CDR3 sequence (DNA): TGCAGTGCTAGTTATAGCGGATACAATGAGCAGTTCTTC.

The chain is built from TRBV10-3 and TRBJ2-7; perhaps TRBD2 as D (5 bases). Deletions cut 2 bases from V and 6 bases from J, with 11 bases between. This CDR3 comprises 13 residues. Germline V gene lookup returns CDR1 ENHRY and CDR2 SYGVKD. The CDR3 sequence: CAISESSAFEQYF. DNA for the CDR3: TGTGCCATCAGTGAGAGTAGCGCCTTCGAGCAGTACTTC.

The chain is built from TRBV12-3 or TRBV12-4 and TRBJ2-5; a possible D gene is TRBD2 (6 bases). The V end was cut by 1 base, the J end by 3 bases, with 6 bases between. This CDR3 has 13 residues. The CDR3 is CASSLGREETQYF. CDR3 in DNA: TGTGCCAGCAGTTTAGGGAGGGAAGAGACCCAGTACTTC.

This clone was counted a single time. The chain combines TRBV6-1 with TRBJ1-5; 8 bases are shared with TRBD1. The CDR3 covers 15 residues. The germline V gene encodes CDR1 MNHNS and CDR2 SASEGT. V lost 2 bases, J lost 2 bases, and 2 bases stayed unmatched. Here the CDR3 DNA reads TGTGCCAGCAGTGAAACGGGACAGGGCAATCAGCCCCAGCATTTT. The encoded protein is CASSETGQGNQPQHF.

V is TRBV4-1 and J is TRBJ2-1; tentative D call: TRBD1 (5 bases). The CDR3 covers 17 residues. Trimming shortened V by 0 bases and J by 0 bases, and 12 bases separated the two germline ends. Looked up from germline, CDR1 is MGHRA and CDR2 is YSYEKL. CDR3 amino acids: CASSQETGSSSYNEQFF. The CDR3 DNA reads as TGCGCCAGCAGCCAAGAAACAGGCTCCAGCTCCTACAATGAGCAGTTCTTC.

This clone appeared a few times. The chain couples TRBV6-5 to TRBJ1-6, with D tentatively TRBD1 (6 bases). V was trimmed by 5 bases and J by 5 bases, leaving 10 bases between them. The CDR3 is made up of 14 amino acids. The germline V gene encodes CDR1 MNHEY and CDR2 SVGAGI. The CDR3 protein is CASSTTGHNSPLHF. CDR3 nucleotide sequence: TGTGCCAGCAGTACGACAGGACATAATTCACCCCTCCACTTT.

The rearrangement uses TRBV6-5 and TRBJ1-5, with TRBD1 matching over 7 bases. This CDR3 region has 15 residues. CDR1 MNHEY and CDR2 SVGAGI come from the germline V gene. Trimming took 7 bases from V and 2 from J; bases not matched to a gene: 8. CDR3: CASTLDRAGNQPQHF. CDR3 in DNA: TGTGCCAGCACTCTAGACAGGGCGGGCAATCAGCCCCAGCATTTT.

The genes are TRBV28 and TRBJ1-5, with 11 positions matching TRBD1. Germline assignment: CDR1 MDHEN and CDR2 SYDVKM. The CDR3 extends over 16 amino acids. The junction had 9 bases not matched to a gene; V was cut back by 5 bases and J by 6 bases. The chain's CDR3 is CASSPTQGQGAQPQHF. CDR3 sequence (DNA): TGTGCCAGCAGTCCCACGCAAGGACAGGGGGCTCAGCCCCAGCATTTT.

The chain recombines TRBV14 with TRBJ1-1, with D possibly being TRBD1 (5 bases). The CDR3 has 16 amino acids. From germline, CDR1 is SGHDN and CDR2 FVKESK. V was trimmed by 4 bases and J by 0 bases, leaving 15 bases between them. The CDR3 coding sequence is TGTGCCAGCAGCCTTAGGCGGACACCCATGAACACTGAAGCTTTCTTT. Its translation is CASSLRRTPMNTEAFF.

The chain employs TRBV10-2 and TRBJ2-5; D possibly corresponds to TRBD2 (5 bases). V was clipped by 7 bases and J by 7 bases, with 13 bases between them. This CDR3 has 12 amino acids. In germline, CDR1 is WSHSY, CDR2 SAAADI. The CDR3 spells CASKAAHGTQYF. The CDR3 nucleotides read TGCGCCAGCAAAGCGGCCCATGGGACCCAGTACTTC.

V gene TRBV5-1 combines with J gene TRBJ2-5; 8 nucleotides agree with TRBD2. With 5 bases clipped from V and 2 bases from J, the junction kept 8 bases outside the gene matches. The CDR3 contains 15 residues. From germline, CDR1 is SGHRS and CDR2 YFSETQ. The CDR3 loop is CASSALAGGQETQYF. CDR3 DNA sequence: TGCGCCAGCAGTGCACTGGCGGGAGGACAAGAGACCCAGTACTTC. Full variable domain (remainder filled in from reference TRBV5-1 and TRBJ2-5): KAGVTQTPRYLIKTRGQQVTLSCSPISGHRSVSWYQQTPGQGLQFLFEYFSETQRNKGNFPGRFSGRQFSNSRSEMNVSTLELGDSALYLCASSALAGGQETQYFGPGTRLLVL.

The V call is TRBV5-1, the J call TRBJ2-3; 7 bases fit TRBD1. Trimming removed 4 bases from V and 4 bases from J; junction bases left unmatched: 6. The CDR3 loop spans 14 amino acids. Germline assignment: CDR1 SGHRS and CDR2 YFSETQ. In DNA, the CDR3 is TGCGCCAGCAGCGAAACCACAGGGGCAGATACGCAGTATTTT. Translated, it gives CASSETTGADTQYF.

V and J are TRBV6-5 and TRBJ2-7; D may be TRBD2 (6 bases). With 7 bases removed from V and 6 bases from J, the gap between germline ends came to 19 bases. Germline V CDR1 and CDR2: MNHEY, SVGAGI. The CDR3 sequence is 14 residues long. CDR3 region: CASKGAGGGSEQYF. As DNA, the CDR3 is TGTGCCAGCAAAGGGGCCGGGGGAGGTTCCGAGCAGTACTTC.

V usage is TRBV5-1 and J usage is TRBJ1-2; no definite D call. CDR3 length: 13 amino acids. CDR1 and CDR2 (germline): SGHRS, YFSETQ. V was cut by 0 bases and J by 7 bases, with 10 bases left in between. The CDR3: CASSLAVDGGYTF. CDR3 in DNA: TGCGCCAGCAGCTTGGCGGTAGATGGTGGCTACACCTTC.

This clone showed up many times. This sequence joins TRBV2 and TRBJ1-5, with 8 bases fitting TRBD1. CDR3 length equals 14 residues. Trimming removed 5 bases from V and 5 bases from J; junction bases left unmatched: 5. The germline CDR1 and CDR2 sequences are SNHLY and FYNNEI. CDR3 sequence (DNA): TGTGCCAGCAGTACAGGGGGGGGGTATCAGCCCCAGCATTTT. Translated, it gives CASSTGGGYQPQHF.

This clone was observed a single time. The chain uses TRBV20-1 and TRBJ2-6; D is unresolved. V gave up 3 bases and J gave up 3 bases, with 12 bases separating them. In germline, CDR1 is DFQATT, CDR2 SNEGSKA (reference sequence). The CDR3 spans 15 residues. Written as DNA, the CDR3 is TGCAGTGCTAGTGGTCGCGCGCTTGGGGCCAACGTCCTGACTTTC. Protein: CSASGRALGANVLTF.

Turning to this clone: This sample also contains other DNA sequences that code for the same CDR3. The J gene is TRBJ2-1, the V gene TRBV5-6; unclear D gene. The CDR3 contains 13 residues. V was cut by 4 bases and J by 1 base, with 6 bases left in between. Germline V gene sequence: CDR1 SGHDT, CDR2 YYEEEE. This CDR3 is CASSLRSYNEQFF. The CDR3 nucleotides are TGTGCCAGCAGCCTCAGGTCCTACAATGAGCAGTTCTTC.

V usage is TRBV9 and J usage is TRBJ2-2; 8 bases line up with TRBD2. The CDR3 contains 17 residues. Germline V lookup: CDR1 SGDLS, CDR2 YYNGEE. Trimming at V came to 0 bases and at J to 1 base, leaving 5 bases not matched to a gene. The CDR3 DNA follows: TGTGCCAGCAGCGTAGAAAGGCTAGCGGGGAACACCGGGGAGCTGTTTTTT. Its protein is CASSVERLAGNTGELFF.

The J gene is TRBJ1-6, the V gene TRBV2, with unresolved D. The CDR3 runs 13 residues. Trimming removed 11 bases at V and 3 bases at J, with 11 bases between. Germline V CDR1 and CDR2: SNHLY, FYNNEI. The CDR3 region has the DNA TGTGCCGAGCGGCCGGACTATAATTCACCCCTCCACTTT. Its translation is CAERPDYNSPLHF.

V is TRBV5-4 and J is TRBJ2-5, with D maybe TRBD2 (5 bases). The CDR3 has 14 residues. CDR1 is SGHNT, CDR2 YYREEE, per germline (reference sequence). With 0 bases removed from V and 3 bases from J, the gap between germline ends came to 9 bases. DNA for the CDR3: TGTGCCAGCAGCTTGGGTCGGCGGGAAGAGACCCAGTACTTC. Its protein is CASSLGRREETQYF. The whole variable domain, remainder taken from reference TRBV5-4 and TRBJ2-5, is ETGVTQSPTHLIKTRGQQVTLRCSSQSGHNTVSWYQQALGQGPQFIFQYYREEENGRGNFPPRFSGLQFPNYSSELNVNALELDDSALYLCASSLGRREETQYFGPGTRLLVL.

This clone was observed a handful of times. This sequence joins TRBV7-8 and TRBJ2-1, with D possibly being TRBD1 (5 bases). CDR3 length: 15 residues. Per germline, CDR1 SGHVS and CDR2 FQNEAQ. The germline V and J ends were trimmed by 4 bases and 5 bases, with 15 bases remaining between them. The CDR3 protein is CASSSGPESNNEQFF. In nucleotides, the CDR3 is TGTGCCAGCAGCTCAGGGCCTGAATCGAACAATGAGCAGTTCTTC.